This T cell receptor beta chain was found in a study of T cell responses to AZD1222 COVID-19 vaccine. Produced via immunoSEQ multiplex PCR; TCRdb's table is partial and in-frame only. This table has 150,000 or so clones, about 93% appearing once. As concerns this clone: As yet, its antigen is unknown.

Broader study findings: Sampling captured repertoires only after the peak T cell response. CD4 TCRs associated with vaccination spanned spike, dominating at 160-218 and 743-854. Spike-specific TCR breadth and depth went up after people got two AZD1222 doses. The donor cohort was predominantly white British with a female majority, and clonal diversity may have been underestimated.

Germline V gene lookup returns CDR1 SGHKS and CDR2 YYEKEE (reference sequence). V was cut by 0 bases and J by 7 bases, with 10 bases left in between. The CDR3 is made up of 13 amino acids. This receptor was obtained from an adult in good health. This sample comprised peripheral blood, obtained on day 0 of AZD1222 vaccination. This chain links TRBV5-5 with TRBJ1-2; D not resolved. Here the CDR3 DNA reads TGTGCCAGCAGCTTGGGGACGGCAGGTGGCTACACCTTC. As protein: CASSLGTAGGYTF.